Each of the 8 T cell receptor beta chains below was sequenced from the same sample in a study of T-cell memory formation after mild COVID-19. MiXCR, run by TCRdb on the 5' RACE reads, gives a single entry per CDR3 protein. This table has 280,000 or so distinct CDR3 sequences, 7% to 10% appearing once. Sequencing was performed on PBMCs or a T cell subset sorted from them (not recorded which). These receptors were obtained from a man between 18 and 35 years old who had mild COVID-19 (a few samples of this study predate the infection). Cell type and time point are not known.

The chain joins TRBV27 to TRBJ2-5, with TRBD1 identical over 8 bases. Germline-derived CDR1 and CDR2 are MNHEY and SMNVEV (reference sequence). The CDR3 has 14 residues. V dropped 5 bases and J dropped 5; count of bases not matched to a gene: 7. The CDR3 is CASSIHRGWETQYF. The DNA for the CDR3 is TGTGCCAGCAGTATCCACAGGGGGTGGGAGACCCAGTACTTC.

This clonotype has ten or more counts. This sequence joins TRBV20-1 and TRBJ2-1; D is unresolved. The germline V gene has CDR1 DFQATT and CDR2 SNEGSKA (reference sequence). Trimming pared 5 bases from V and 9 bases from J, leaving 8 bases between. The CDR3 sequence is 10 residues long. In nucleotides, the CDR3 is TGCAGTGCTGGTAGCACTGAGCAGTTCTTC. Residues: CSAGSTEQFF.

The chain employs TRBV6-5 and TRBJ1-1; the D is unclear. This CDR3 comprises 15 residues. The V gene lost 7 bases and the J gene lost 4 bases, with 19 bases spanning the gap. Germline V gene sequence: CDR1 MNHEY, CDR2 SVGAGI. CDR3 bases: TGTGCCAGCACTCAACACTCCCGCCGGCCCACTGAAGCTTTCTTT. It specifies CASTQHSRRPTEAFF.

This clonotype came up many times. The CDR3 DNA reads as TGCGCCAGCAGATCAGGGCCGTACAATGAGCAGTTCTTC. Its protein product is CASRSGPYNEQFF. The rearrangement links TRBV5-1 to TRBJ2-1, with TRBD1 as a possible D gene (5 bases). The CDR3 covers 13 residues. In germline, CDR1 is SGHRS, CDR2 YFSETQ. V was trimmed by 5 bases and J by 4 bases, leaving 10 bases between them.

This clonotype has just a few counts. V gene TRBV20-1 combines with J gene TRBJ2-7; TRBD2 is a possible D gene (6 bases). Trimming removed 3 bases at V and 4 bases at J, with 10 bases between. CDR1 and CDR2 from the germline V gene are DFQATT and SNEGSKA (reference sequence). The CDR3 is made up of 12 amino acids. CDR3 sequence (DNA): TGCAGTGCTAGCCTGGACTATTACGAGCAGTACGTC. Translating gives CSASLDYYEQYV.

This clonotype has at least ten counts. J is TRBJ1-5 and V is TRBV12-3 or TRBV12-4, with TRBD1 matching over 7 bases. This CDR3 spans 13 amino acids. With V trimmed by 6 bases and J by 4 bases, 3 bases remained unmatched. The CDR3 DNA reads TGTGCCAGCAGGCCGACAGGGAATCAGCCCCAGCATTTT. This encodes CASRPTGNQPQHF.

The gene calls are TRBV4-1 and TRBJ1-4, with TRBD1 identical over 12 bases. Per the germline V gene, CDR1 is MGHRA and CDR2 is YSYEKL. With V trimmed by 3 bases and J by 3 bases, 8 bases remained unmatched. CDR3 length equals 18 residues. The CDR3 DNA reads TGCGCCAGCAGCCAGGGTCCCGGGACAGGGGGCCCTAATGAAAAACTGTTTTTT. Protein product: CASSQGPGTGGPNEKLFF.

V usage is TRBV9 and J usage is TRBJ1-2; D is possibly TRBD1 (6 bases). The CDR3 has 12 amino acids. Germline assignment: CDR1 SGDLS and CDR2 YYNGEE. V lost 3 bases, J lost 8 bases, and 11 bases lay in between. CDR3 in DNA: TGTGCCAGCAGCGAACAGGGATGGGGCTACACCTTC. Translation gives CASSEQGWGYTF.